The entry below describes one T cell receptor (beta chain). Its antigen is currently unknown. This sample was included in a study of vaccination and CD4 T cells after COVID-19. The Oncomine TCR Beta short-read assay was what sequenced the DNA obtained from cultured CD4+ T cells. From the PCR reads, TCRdb called clonotypes with MiXCR, one entry per CDR3 protein. The sample contains 5,000 to 6,000 distinct CDR3 sequences, around 40% of which appear only once. Germline assignment: CDR1 MNHNS and CDR2 SASEGT. The length of the CDR3 is 11 residues. V gave up 8 bases and J gave up 3 bases, with 7 bases separating them. Indicated treatment: approximately 11-day PBMC culture with coronavirus spike peptide pools or control peptides (ViraFEST assay). From the unexposed donor, CD4+ T cells were collected ahead of the COVID-19 pandemic (2011-2018).

The source material was CD4+ T cells from blood, cultured in vitro. The sequence came from a human donor in good health. This sequence joins TRBV6-1 and TRBJ1-2, with D uncertain. The CDR3 bases are TGTGCCAGCGCATCCGACTATGGCTACACCTTC. Its protein product is CASASDYGYTF.